These T cell receptor beta chains were read from a single sample in a study of T cell responses to AZD1222 COVID-19 vaccine. Using immunoSEQ multiplex PCR, the repertoire was profiled, and TCRdb retains in-frame clones only, with some absent. The table records more than 85,000 clones, roughly 83% of them present only once. The material was peripheral blood, obtained on day 0 of AZD1222 vaccination. Receptors originate from an adult in good health. Both conserved end residues are part of each CDR3. Fields, in order: CDR3 protein, CDR3 DNA, D gene, clone size, V gene, J gene. A D gene is named only where the DNA matches it firmly. Rows may omit the clone size; those that give it use once, few, many or a size class.

CDR3aa: CASNQQGAFEAFF; CDR3nt: TGTGCCAGCAATCAACAGGGGGCGTTTGAAGCTTTCTTT; d_gene: TRBD1; abundance: large; v_gene: TRBV27; j_gene: TRBJ1-1
CDR3aa: CASSAYVTSFRGQYF; CDR3nt: TGTGCCAGCAGCGCCTATGTGACTAGCTTCAGGGGGCAGTACTTC; d_gene: NA; abundance: NA; v_gene: TRBV2; j_gene: TRBJ2-7
CDR3aa: CASSPGVSDTQYF; CDR3nt: TGTGCCAGCAGCCCCGGAGTCTCAGATACGCAGTATTTT; d_gene: NA; abundance: NA; v_gene: TRBV9; j_gene: TRBJ2-3
CDR3aa: CASSLDLNSPLHF; CDR3nt: TGTGCCAGCAGCTTAGATCTAAATTCACCCCTCCACTTT; d_gene: NA; abundance: NA; v_gene: TRBV7-9; j_gene: TRBJ1-6
CDR3aa: CASSERGRPADTQYF; CDR3nt: TGTGCCAGCAGTGAACGGGGTCGTCCCGCAGATACGCAGTATTTT; d_gene: NA; abundance: NA; v_gene: TRBV25-1; j_gene: TRBJ2-3
CDR3aa: CASSADRGRRDGYTF; CDR3nt: TGTGCCAGCAGCGCGGACAGGGGGCGAAGGGATGGCTACACCTTC; d_gene: TRBD1; abundance: NA; v_gene: TRBV9; j_gene: TRBJ1-2
CDR3aa: CATSGGPDGPQYF; CDR3nt: TGTGCCACCAGCGGGGGCCCCGACGGTCCGCAGTATTTT; d_gene: TRBD2; abundance: NA; v_gene: TRBV2; j_gene: TRBJ2-3
CDR3aa: CASSAPGRRGNTIYF; CDR3nt: TGTGCCAGCAGTGCGCCGGGGAGACGGGGAAACACCATATATTTT; d_gene: NA; abundance: NA; v_gene: TRBV6-2/TRBV6-3; j_gene: TRBJ1-3
CDR3aa: CASSESRDRVNSPLHF; CDR3nt: TGTGCCAGCAGTGAAAGCCGGGACAGGGTTAATTCACCCCTCCACTTT; d_gene: TRBD1; abundance: NA; v_gene: TRBV6-1; j_gene: TRBJ1-6
CDR3aa: CASSEDRNYGYTF; CDR3nt: TGTGCCAGCAGTGAAGACAGGAACTATGGCTACACCTTC; d_gene: NA; abundance: NA; v_gene: TRBV12-3/TRBV12-4; j_gene: TRBJ1-2
CDR3aa: CASSPDPNEAFF; CDR3nt: TGTGCCAGCAGCCCGGACCCAAATGAAGCTTTCTTT; d_gene: NA; abundance: NA; v_gene: TRBV7-8; j_gene: TRBJ1-1
CDR3aa: CAISALRVQETQYF; CDR3nt: TGTGCCATCAGTGCTCTGCGAGTACAAGAGACCCAGTACTTC; d_gene: NA; abundance: NA; v_gene: TRBV10-3; j_gene: TRBJ2-5
CDR3aa: CASSLAGGAQETQYF; CDR3nt: TGTGCCAGCAGCTTAGCGGGGGGGGCCCAAGAGACCCAGTACTTC; d_gene: NA; abundance: NA; v_gene: TRBV7-2; j_gene: TRBJ2-5
CDR3aa: CASSLRGGGLNSNQPQHF; CDR3nt: TGTGCCAGCAGTTTGAGGGGAGGGGGGTTAAATAGCAATCAGCCCCAGCATTTT; d_gene: NA; abundance: few; v_gene: TRBV27; j_gene: TRBJ1-5
CDR3aa: CASSLGGDSPLHF; CDR3nt: TGTGCCAGCAGCCTAGGGGGTGATTCACCCCTCCACTTT; d_gene: NA; abundance: NA; v_gene: TRBV14; j_gene: TRBJ1-6
CDR3aa: CASSLAIGGSDYGYTF; CDR3nt: TGTGCCAGCAGCTTAGCAATCGGGGGTTCGGACTATGGCTACACCTTC; d_gene: NA; abundance: NA; v_gene: TRBV7-9; j_gene: TRBJ1-2
CDR3aa: CATSDPVVSQETQYF; CDR3nt: TGTGCCACCAGTGACCCCGTGGTTAGCCAAGAGACCCAGTACTTC; d_gene: NA; abundance: NA; v_gene: TRBV24-1; j_gene: TRBJ2-5
CDR3aa: CSASSPSGSPEQYF; CDR3nt: TGCAGTGCTAGTTCGCCTAGCGGGAGCCCAGAGCAGTACTTC; d_gene: TRBD2; abundance: once; v_gene: TRBV20-1; j_gene: TRBJ2-7
CDR3aa: CASSPDDSEAFF; CDR3nt: TGTGCCAGCAGCCCGGACGACAGTGAAGCTTTCTTT; d_gene: NA; abundance: NA; v_gene: TRBV7-9; j_gene: TRBJ1-1
CDR3aa: CASSLTSGTETQYF; CDR3nt: TGTGCCAGCAGCCTGACTAGCGGGACAGAGACCCAGTACTTC; d_gene: TRBD2; abundance: NA; v_gene: TRBV3-1/TRBV3-2; j_gene: TRBJ2-5
CDR3aa: CASSRLAGDGANVLTF; CDR3nt: TGTGCCAGTTCCCGACTAGCGGGAGATGGGGCCAACGTCCTGACTTTC; d_gene: TRBD2; abundance: NA; v_gene: TRBV19; j_gene: TRBJ2-6
CDR3aa: CASSGTGGTEAFF; CDR3nt: TGTGCCAGCAGCGGAACAGGAGGTACTGAAGCTTTCTTT; d_gene: NA; abundance: NA; v_gene: TRBV3-1/TRBV3-2; j_gene: TRBJ1-1
CDR3aa: CASSLGIPGSGNTIYF; CDR3nt: TGTGCCAGCAGTTTAGGCATCCCGGGTAGTGGAAACACCATATATTTT; d_gene: NA; abundance: NA; v_gene: TRBV28; j_gene: TRBJ1-3
CDR3aa: CASSERRRVMNTEAFF; CDR3nt: TGCGCCAGCAGTGAGCGACGCCGGGTCATGAACACTGAAGCTTTCTTT; d_gene: NA; abundance: NA; v_gene: TRBV10-1; j_gene: TRBJ1-1